This entry features one TCR beta chain sequence. Its antigen target is currently unknown. One base away there is no much larger clone; base qualities are not given. TCRbeta CDR3 regions were amplified from genomic DNA using the immunoSEQ Assay, a bias-controlled multiplex PCR. The original pipeline was this. Nucleated cell counts per sample were estimated from amplification of reference gene primers within the assay. To quantify the absolute abundance of each unique TCRbeta CDR3 rearrangement, sequence reads were collapsed and filtered. For each sample, productive Simpson clonality was calculated as the square root of Simpson's diversity index across productive rearrangements. Imported from immuneACCESS, the table was reduced by TCRdb to in-frame sequences with V and J called. These copies leave out some clones; in studies compared against another copy, an unresolved V gene accounts for under half, and the cause of the remainder is not known. Clone size and the V and J calls come from that table; the DNA yielded D and trimming. In all, the sample holds just under 150,000 clones, and around 83% of those were seen once. Approximately 2.5% of the sample belongs to the ten largest clones.

These data are taken from a study of blood T cell repertoires in COVID-19 (dated by TCRdb to the early 2020s). For the wider study: Samples covering the acute and convalescent phases of COVID-19 were provided by collaborators in the United States, Italy and Spain. The prospective study material was composed of cDNA or gDNA derived from T cells, B-cell-depleted T cells, or PBMCs. Subjects who had been exposed to COVID-19, were actively infected with it, or had recovered from it provided the deeply sampled blood TCRbeta repertoires that made up the dataset. The repertoires were released in a freely available public database meant as a resource for research on the immune response to SARS-CoV-2. Samples came from the ongoing ImmuneRACE study (first 160 participants) plus 1,254 subjects from 6 global collaborators. A de-identified subject ID, COVID-19 status, age in years and sex were almost always included in the sample metadata. Where available, HLA class I and class II types were obtained from metadata supplied by the sample provider rather than from assay-based typing.

The collaborating institutions used their own protocols to collect whole blood in K2EDTA tubes. Collaborator samples were shipped for TCRbeta analysis as frozen whole blood, isolated PBMCs, or DNA extracted from either sample type. What the research found in general, with its limitations: The quantity of clinical and demographic metadata differed by source and by participant and was supplied without curation.

V was cut back by 3 bases and J by 7 bases, leaving a gap of 13 bases between them. The cysteine opens and the phenylalanine closes a CDR3 of 15 amino acids. The retained sequence is limited to the CDR3, 45 bases, with the frame set at the first base. CDR1 and CDR2 were assigned from the germline V gene as MNHNS and SASEGT. The receptor's source is a human donor with acute or convalescent COVID-19. The donor label of this sample is uncertain. Sequencing was carried out using peripheral blood. The sequence is built from TRBV6-1 and TRBJ1-6; the D gene is not confidently resolved. This receptor has the CDR3 CASSDSGLRNSPLHF. The nucleotides are TGTGCCAGCAGTGATAGCGGGTTGAGGAATTCACCCCTCCACTTT.